These 14 T cell receptor beta chains share one sample of origin, sequenced in a study of T-cell memory formation after mild COVID-19. TCRdb ran MiXCR on the 5' RACE reads and lists one entry per CDR3 protein. Among approximately 400,000 distinct CDR3 sequences, over 15% were seen once, and the ten largest hold roughly 21%. What was sequenced was PBMCs or a T cell subset sorted from them (not recorded which). These receptors were obtained from a man aged 18-30 years who had mild COVID-19 (a few samples of this study predate the infection). Cell type and time point are not known.

This clonotype was seen a few times. The chain is built from TRBV5-1 and TRBJ2-1, with unresolved D. This CDR3 spans 11 amino acids. Between the trimmed V and J ends, which lost 2 bases and 9 bases, there was a span of 6 bases. Germline V gene data show CDR1 as SGHRS and CDR2 as YFSETQ. The CDR3 loop reads CASSFSREQFF. CDR3 sequence (DNA): TGCGCCAGCAGCTTTTCACGTGAGCAGTTCTTC.

This clonotype occurred many times. The CDR3 DNA follows: TGCAGTGCTCAAGCGGGGGGGGACAGGGAGCAGTTCTTC. As protein: CSAQAGGDREQFF. The chain recombines TRBV20-1 with TRBJ2-1; 10 bases agree with TRBD2. Germline CDR1 reads DFQATT; CDR2 reads SNEGSKA (reference sequence). This CDR3 region has 13 residues. V lost 5 bases, J lost 10 bases, and 8 bases stayed unmatched.

The V gene is TRBV7-9, the J gene TRBJ1-4; D is unclear. Germline CDR1 reads SEHNR; CDR2 reads FQNEAQ (reference sequence). V dropped 4 bases and J dropped 6 bases, with 6 bases sitting between them. CDR3 size: 12 residues. The CDR3 sequence: CASSSKDEKLFF. The DNA of the CDR3 is TGTGCCAGCAGCTCAAAAGATGAAAAACTGTTTTTT.

This rearrangement joins TRBV5-1 to TRBJ2-1; TRBD2 agrees at 8 bases. Germline V CDR1 and CDR2: SGHRS, YFSETQ. The CDR3 has 18 residues. With V trimmed by 9 bases and J by 0 bases, 17 bases remained unmatched. CDR3 DNA: TGCGCCACTTCCCCGGGGGGGGGGGCCCTTAGCTCCTACAATGAGCAGTTCTTC. Its protein product is CATSPGGGALSSYNEQFF.

This clonotype has at least ten counts. The chain couples TRBV18 to TRBJ1-1, with D possibly matching TRBD1 (5 bases). CDR3 length: 14 residues. The V end lost 3 bases, the J end lost 5 bases, and 13 bases lay between the germline ends. Germline values: CDR1 KGHSH, CDR2 LQKENI. The CDR3: CASSPQGGATEAFF. The CDR3, as DNA: TGTGCCAGCTCACCGCAGGGTGGAGCGACTGAAGCTTTCTTT.

In its sample, this clonotype was seen a few times. The rearrangement joins TRBV7-9 to TRBJ1-1; no definite D call. This CDR3 has 12 amino acids. Germline V lookup: CDR1 SEHNR, CDR2 FQNEAQ (reference sequence). Deletions cut 3 bases from V and 5 bases from J, with 7 bases between. CDR3: CASSFVGTEAFF. The CDR3 nucleotides read TGTGCCAGCAGCTTCGTAGGGACTGAAGCTTTCTTT.

Worth noting for this clonotype: The junction departs from the called germline gene at one end, perhaps through a read error. The rearrangement links TRBV5-4 to TRBJ2-1; no clear D gene. Germline CDR1 is SGHNT and CDR2 is YYREEE (reference sequence). The CDR3 consists of 13 residues. The CDR3 spells CARSLPQSHDAVF. The CDR3 DNA follows: TGTGCCCGCAGCTTGCCCCAGTCCCACGACGCGGTCTTC.

J is TRBJ2-2 and V is TRBV6-5; D possibly uses TRBD1 or TRBD2 (6 bases each). V was cut by 6 bases and J by 2 bases, with 10 bases left in between. The CDR3 has 14 amino acids. Germline lookup yields CDR1 MNHEY and CDR2 SVGAGI. CDR3 in amino acids: CASRGGRNTGELFF. The DNA for the CDR3 is TGTGCCAGCAGAGGGGGGCGCAACACCGGGGAGCTGTTTTTT.

This sequence joins TRBV20-1 and TRBJ2-1; 11 bases are a match to TRBD2. The CDR3 totals 14 residues. From germline, CDR1 is DFQATT and CDR2 SNEGSKA (reference sequence). J was trimmed by 4 bases and V by 4 bases; bases with no gene match: 3. The CDR3 loop is CSATSGGRYNEQFF. The CDR3 DNA is TGCAGTGCTACTAGCGGGGGGAGGTACAATGAGCAGTTCTTC.

The V call is TRBV24-1, the J call TRBJ2-7; D is uncertain. TRBJ2-5 explains the end of the DNA better; the J call may be wrong. CDR1 is KGHDR, CDR2 SFDVKD, per germline. This CDR3 is built from 15 residues. The CDR3 nucleotides read TGTGCCACCAGTGATCTCAAACTGGGCCAAGAGACCCAGTACTTC. This gives the protein CATSDLKLGQETQYF.

This clonotype was seen repeatedly, ten times or more. The rearrangement joins TRBV5-1 to TRBJ2-3; D not certain. The CDR3 is 14 residues long. V lost 2 bases and J 6 bases, leaving 13 bases between the germline ends. The V gene's germline CDR1 is SGHRS and CDR2 YFSETQ. DNA for the CDR3: TGCGCCAGCAGCTTTAGTGGCGCTACTGATACGCAGTATTTT. This gives the protein CASSFSGATDTQYF.

This sequence joins TRBV9 and TRBJ1-1; TRBD1 matches at 8 bases. V trimming: 3 bases; J trimming: 11 bases; junction bases outside the gene matches: 6. The CDR3 spans 12 residues. CDR1 and CDR2 (germline): SGDLS, YYNGEE. The CDR3 bases are TGTGCCAGCAGCGCCCTGACAGGGGCGGCTTTCTTT. Its translation: CASSALTGAAFF.

The rearrangement links TRBV6-5 to TRBJ1-4; 11 bases line up with TRBD1. This CDR3 has 15 amino acids. V trimming: 6 bases; J trimming: 8 bases; junction bases outside the gene matches: 8. Germline lookup yields CDR1 MNHEY and CDR2 SVGAGI. Here the CDR3 reads CASSPGTGGWEKLFF. CDR3 nucleotide sequence: TGTGCCAGCAGCCCCGGGACAGGGGGATGGGAAAAACTGTTTTTT.

This chain joins TRBV5-1 and TRBJ1-1, with unresolved D. The V and J ends lost 1 base and 0 bases respectively, with 7 bases between them. Germline-derived CDR1 and CDR2 are SGHRS and YFSETQ. This CDR3 region has 14 residues. CDR3 region: CASSLTPMNTEAFF. Here the CDR3 DNA reads TGCGCCAGCAGCTTGACACCTATGAACACTGAAGCTTTCTTT.